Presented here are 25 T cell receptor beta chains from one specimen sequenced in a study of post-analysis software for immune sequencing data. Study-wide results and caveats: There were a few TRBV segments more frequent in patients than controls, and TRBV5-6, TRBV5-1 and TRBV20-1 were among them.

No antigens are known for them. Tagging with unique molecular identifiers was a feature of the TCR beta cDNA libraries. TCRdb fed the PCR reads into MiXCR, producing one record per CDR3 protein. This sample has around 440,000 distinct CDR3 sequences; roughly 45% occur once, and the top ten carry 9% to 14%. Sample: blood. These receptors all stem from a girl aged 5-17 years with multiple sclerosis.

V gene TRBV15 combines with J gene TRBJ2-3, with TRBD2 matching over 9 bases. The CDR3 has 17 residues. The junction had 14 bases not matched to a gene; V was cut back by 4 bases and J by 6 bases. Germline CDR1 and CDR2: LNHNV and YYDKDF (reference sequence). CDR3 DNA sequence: TGTGCCACCAGCACCGGTTCAGGACTAGCGATGGGGGATACGCAGTATTTT. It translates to CATSTGSGLAMGDTQYF.

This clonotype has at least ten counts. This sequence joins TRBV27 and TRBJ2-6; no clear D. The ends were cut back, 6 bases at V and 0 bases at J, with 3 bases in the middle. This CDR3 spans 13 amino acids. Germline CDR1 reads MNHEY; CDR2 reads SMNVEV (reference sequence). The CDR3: CASRDSGANVLTF. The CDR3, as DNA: TGTGCCAGCAGAGACTCTGGGGCCAACGTCCTGACTTTC.

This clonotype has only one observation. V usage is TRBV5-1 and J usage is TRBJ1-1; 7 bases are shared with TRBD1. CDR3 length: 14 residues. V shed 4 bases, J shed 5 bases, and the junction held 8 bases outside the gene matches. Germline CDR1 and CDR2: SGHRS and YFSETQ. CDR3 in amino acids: CASSPTGMGTEAFF. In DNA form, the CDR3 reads TGCGCCAGCAGCCCGACAGGGATGGGAACTGAAGCTTTCTTT.

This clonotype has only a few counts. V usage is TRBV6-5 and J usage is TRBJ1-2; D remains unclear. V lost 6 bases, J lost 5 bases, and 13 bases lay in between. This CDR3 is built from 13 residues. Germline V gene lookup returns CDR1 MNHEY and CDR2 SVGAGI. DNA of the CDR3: TGTGCCAGCAGCACACTGGGGAGTTATGGCTACACCTTC. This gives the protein CASSTLGSYGYTF.

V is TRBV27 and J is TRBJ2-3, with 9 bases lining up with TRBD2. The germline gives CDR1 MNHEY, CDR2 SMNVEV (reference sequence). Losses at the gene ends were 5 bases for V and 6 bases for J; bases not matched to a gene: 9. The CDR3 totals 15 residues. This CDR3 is CASSPAGLAMDTQYF. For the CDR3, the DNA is TGTGCCAGCAGTCCCGCGGGACTAGCCATGGATACGCAGTATTTT.

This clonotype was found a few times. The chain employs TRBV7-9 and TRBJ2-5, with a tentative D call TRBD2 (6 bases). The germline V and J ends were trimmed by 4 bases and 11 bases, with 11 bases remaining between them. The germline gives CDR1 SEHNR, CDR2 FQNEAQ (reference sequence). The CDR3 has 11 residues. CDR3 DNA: TGTGCCAGCAGCTCCCGGGACTGGCAGTACTTC. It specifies CASSSRDWQYF.

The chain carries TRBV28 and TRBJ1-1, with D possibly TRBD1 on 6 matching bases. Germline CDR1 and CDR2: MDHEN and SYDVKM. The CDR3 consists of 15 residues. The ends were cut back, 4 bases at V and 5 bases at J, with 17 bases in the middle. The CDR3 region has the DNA TGTGCCAGCAGTTCCACAGGGTTAAGGGGAACTGAAGCTTTCTTT. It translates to CASSSTGLRGTEAFF.

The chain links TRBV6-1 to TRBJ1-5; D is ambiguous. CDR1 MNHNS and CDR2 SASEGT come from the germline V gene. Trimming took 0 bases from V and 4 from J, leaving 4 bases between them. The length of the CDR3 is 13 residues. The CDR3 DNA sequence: TGTGCCAGCAGTGAAGCGGGGAATCAGCCCCAGCATTTT. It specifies CASSEAGNQPQHF.

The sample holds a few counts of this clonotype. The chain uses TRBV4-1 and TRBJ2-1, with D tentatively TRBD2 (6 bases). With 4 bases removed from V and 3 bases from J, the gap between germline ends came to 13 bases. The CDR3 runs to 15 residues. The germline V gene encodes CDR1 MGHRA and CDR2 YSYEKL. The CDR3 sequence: CASSRSSVNYNEQFF. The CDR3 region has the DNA TGCGCCAGCAGCCGTTCTAGCGTAAACTACAATGAGCAGTTCTTC.

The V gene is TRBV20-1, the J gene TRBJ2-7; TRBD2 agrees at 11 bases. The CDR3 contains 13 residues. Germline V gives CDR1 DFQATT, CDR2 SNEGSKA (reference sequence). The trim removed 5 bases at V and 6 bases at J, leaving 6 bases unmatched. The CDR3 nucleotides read TGCAGTGCTTTACTAGCGGGAGACGGCGAGCAGTACTTC. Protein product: CSALLAGDGEQYF.

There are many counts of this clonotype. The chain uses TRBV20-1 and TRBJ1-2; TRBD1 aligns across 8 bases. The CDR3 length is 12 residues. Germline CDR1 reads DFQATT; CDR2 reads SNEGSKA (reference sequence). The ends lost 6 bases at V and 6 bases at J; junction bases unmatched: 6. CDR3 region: CSAPGQADGYTF. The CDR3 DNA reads TGCAGTGCCCCGGGACAGGCGGATGGCTACACCTTC.

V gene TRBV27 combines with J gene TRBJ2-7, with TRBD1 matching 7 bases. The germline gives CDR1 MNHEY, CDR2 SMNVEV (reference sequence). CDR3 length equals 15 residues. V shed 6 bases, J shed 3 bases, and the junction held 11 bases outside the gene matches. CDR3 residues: CASSLRTGLNYEQYF. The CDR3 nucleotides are TGTGCCAGCAGCCTAAGGACAGGCCTCAACTACGAGCAGTACTTC.

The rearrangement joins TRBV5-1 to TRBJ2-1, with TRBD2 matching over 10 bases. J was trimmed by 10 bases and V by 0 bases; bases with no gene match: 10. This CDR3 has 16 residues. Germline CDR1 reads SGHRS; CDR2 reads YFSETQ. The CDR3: CASSLGASGSLHEQFF. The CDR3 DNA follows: TGCGCCAGCAGCTTGGGTGCTAGCGGGAGCCTCCACGAGCAGTTCTTC.

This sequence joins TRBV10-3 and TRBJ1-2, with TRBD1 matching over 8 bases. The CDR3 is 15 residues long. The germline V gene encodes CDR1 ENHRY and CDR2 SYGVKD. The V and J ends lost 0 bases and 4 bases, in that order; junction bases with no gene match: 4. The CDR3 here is CAISESAGGAYGYTF. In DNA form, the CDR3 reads TGTGCCATCAGTGAGTCGGCAGGGGGCGCCTATGGCTACACCTTC.

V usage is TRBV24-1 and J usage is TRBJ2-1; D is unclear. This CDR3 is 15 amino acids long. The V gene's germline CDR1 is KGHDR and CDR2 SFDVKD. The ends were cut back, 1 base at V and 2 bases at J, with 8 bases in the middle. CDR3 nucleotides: TGTGCCACCAGTGATTTAGCGAGCCCCTACAATGAGCAGTTCTTC. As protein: CATSDLASPYNEQFF.

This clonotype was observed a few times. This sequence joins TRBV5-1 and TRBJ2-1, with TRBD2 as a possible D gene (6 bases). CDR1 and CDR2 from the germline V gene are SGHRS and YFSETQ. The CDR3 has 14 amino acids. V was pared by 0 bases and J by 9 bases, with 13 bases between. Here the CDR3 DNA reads TGCGCCAGCAGCTTGGAGTTCTTGGGGGGTGAGCAGTTCTTC. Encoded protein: CASSLEFLGGEQFF.

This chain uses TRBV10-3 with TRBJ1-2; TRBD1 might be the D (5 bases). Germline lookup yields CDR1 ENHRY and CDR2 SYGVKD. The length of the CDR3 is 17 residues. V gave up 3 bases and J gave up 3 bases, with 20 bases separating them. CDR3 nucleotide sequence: TGTGCCATCAGTGAAGAGGTGTTTTTCAGGACATACTATGGCTACACCTTC. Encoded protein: CAISEEVFFRTYYGYTF.

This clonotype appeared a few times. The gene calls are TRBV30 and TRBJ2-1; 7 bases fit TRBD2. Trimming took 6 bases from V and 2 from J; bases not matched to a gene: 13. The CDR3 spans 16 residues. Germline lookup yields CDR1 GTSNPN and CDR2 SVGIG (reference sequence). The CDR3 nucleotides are TGTGCCTGCCCCGGAACCGGGACTACAACCTACAATGAGCAGTTCTTC. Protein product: CACPGTGTTTYNEQFF.

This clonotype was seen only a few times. CDR3 nucleotides: TGTGCCAGCAGCTTTAGGGGTAGCTCTGGGGCCAACGTCCTGACTTTC. Translating gives CASSFRGSSGANVLTF. The chain joins TRBV7-2 to TRBJ2-6; D possibly corresponds to TRBD1 (5 bases). This CDR3 is built from 16 residues. The V end was cut by 3 bases, the J end by 0 bases, with 9 bases between. CDR1 and CDR2 (germline): SGHTA, FQGNSA.

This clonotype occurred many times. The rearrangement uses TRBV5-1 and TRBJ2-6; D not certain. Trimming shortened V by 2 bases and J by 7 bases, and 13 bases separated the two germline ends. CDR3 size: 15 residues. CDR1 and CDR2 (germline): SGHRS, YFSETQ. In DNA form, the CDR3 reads TGCGCCAGCAGCTTATCGCAGCTAGGAGCCAACGTCCTGACTTTC. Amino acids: CASSLSQLGANVLTF.

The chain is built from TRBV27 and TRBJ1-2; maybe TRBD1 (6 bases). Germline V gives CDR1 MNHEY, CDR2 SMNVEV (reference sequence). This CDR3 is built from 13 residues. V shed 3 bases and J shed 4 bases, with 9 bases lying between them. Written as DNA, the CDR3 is TGTGCCAGCAGTTTGGGGGGGGCCTATGGCTACACCTTC. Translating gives CASSLGGAYGYTF.

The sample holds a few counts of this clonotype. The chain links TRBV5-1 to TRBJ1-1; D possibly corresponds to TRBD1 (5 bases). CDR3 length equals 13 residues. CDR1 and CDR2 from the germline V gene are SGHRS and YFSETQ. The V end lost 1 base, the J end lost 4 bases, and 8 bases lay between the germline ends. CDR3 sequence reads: CASSLRGVTEAFF. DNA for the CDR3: TGCGCCAGCAGCTTGAGAGGGGTCACTGAAGCTTTCTTT.

The chain's CDR3 is CASSLLSTSGTTDTQYF. The CDR3 DNA reads TGTGCCAGCAGTTTGCTATCAACTAGCGGCACCACAGATACGCAGTATTTT. The chain combines TRBV27 with TRBJ2-3; TRBD2 matches at 8 bases. The V and J ends lost 3 bases and 2 bases, in that order; junction bases with no gene match: 10. The CDR3 totals 17 residues. Germline V CDR1 and CDR2: MNHEY, SMNVEV (reference sequence).

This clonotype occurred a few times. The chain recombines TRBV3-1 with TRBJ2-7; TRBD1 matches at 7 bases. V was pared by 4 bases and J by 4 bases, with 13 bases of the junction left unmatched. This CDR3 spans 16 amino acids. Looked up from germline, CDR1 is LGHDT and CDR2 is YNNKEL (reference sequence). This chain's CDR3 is CASSPQTGTENYEQYF. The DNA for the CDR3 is TGTGCCAGCAGCCCACAAACCGGGACAGAGAATTACGAGCAGTACTTC.

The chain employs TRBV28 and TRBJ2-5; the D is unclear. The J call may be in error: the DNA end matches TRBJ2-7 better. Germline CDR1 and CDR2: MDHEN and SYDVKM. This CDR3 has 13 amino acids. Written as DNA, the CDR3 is TGTGCCAGCAGTTTAGTGCTAGACTACGAGCAGTACTTC. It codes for CASSLVLDYEQYF.